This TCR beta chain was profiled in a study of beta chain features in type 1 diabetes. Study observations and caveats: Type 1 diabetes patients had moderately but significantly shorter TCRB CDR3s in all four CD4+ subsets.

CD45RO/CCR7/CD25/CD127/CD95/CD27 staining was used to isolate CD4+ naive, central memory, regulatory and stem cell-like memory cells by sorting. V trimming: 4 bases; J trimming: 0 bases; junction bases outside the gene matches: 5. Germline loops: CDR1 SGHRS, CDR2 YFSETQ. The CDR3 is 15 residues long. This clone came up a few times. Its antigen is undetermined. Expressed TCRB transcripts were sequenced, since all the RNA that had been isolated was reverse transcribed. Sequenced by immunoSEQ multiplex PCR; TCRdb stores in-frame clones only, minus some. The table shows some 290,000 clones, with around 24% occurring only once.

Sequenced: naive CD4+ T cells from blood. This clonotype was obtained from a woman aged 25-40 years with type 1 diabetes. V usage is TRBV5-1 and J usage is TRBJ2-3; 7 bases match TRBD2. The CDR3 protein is CASSRTGRSTDTQYF. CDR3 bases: TGCGCCAGCAGCCGAACCGGGAGGAGCACAGATACGCAGTATTTT. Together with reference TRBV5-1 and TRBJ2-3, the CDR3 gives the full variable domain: KAGVTQTPRYLIKTRGQQVTLSCSPISGHRSVSWYQQTPGQGLQFLFEYFSETQRNKGNFPGRFSGRQFSNSRSEMNVSTLELGDSALYLCASSRTGRSTDTQYFGPGTRLTVL.